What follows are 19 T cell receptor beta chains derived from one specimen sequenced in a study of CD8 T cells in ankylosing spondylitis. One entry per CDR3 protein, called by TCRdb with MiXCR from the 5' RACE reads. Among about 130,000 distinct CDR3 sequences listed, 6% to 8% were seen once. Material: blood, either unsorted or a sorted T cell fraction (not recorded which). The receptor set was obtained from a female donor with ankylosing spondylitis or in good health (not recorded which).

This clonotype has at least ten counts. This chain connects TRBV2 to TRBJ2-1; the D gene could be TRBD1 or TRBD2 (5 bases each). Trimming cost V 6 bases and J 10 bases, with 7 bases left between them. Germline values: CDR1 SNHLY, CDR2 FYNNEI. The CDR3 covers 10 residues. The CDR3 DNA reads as TGTGCCAGCAGGGGGGAGGAGCAGTTCTTC. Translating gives CASRGEEQFF.

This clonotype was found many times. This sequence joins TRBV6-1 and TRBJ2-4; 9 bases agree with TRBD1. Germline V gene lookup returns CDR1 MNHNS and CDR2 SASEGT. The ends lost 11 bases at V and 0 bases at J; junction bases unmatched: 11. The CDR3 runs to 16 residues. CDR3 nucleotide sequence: TGTGCCGGACAGGGGATCCGACCACTAGCCAAAAACATTCAGTACTTC. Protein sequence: CAGQGIRPLAKNIQYF.

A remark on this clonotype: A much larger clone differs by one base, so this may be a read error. CDR3 sequence (DNA): TGCGACAGCAGCAGAGCCGACAGGCCCACCGGGGAGCTGTTTTTT. This encodes CDSSRADRPTGELFF. V gene TRBV5-1 combines with J gene TRBJ2-2, with a weak D call TRBD1 (6 bases). CDR3 length: 15 amino acids. CDR1 and CDR2 (germline): SGHRS, YFSETQ.

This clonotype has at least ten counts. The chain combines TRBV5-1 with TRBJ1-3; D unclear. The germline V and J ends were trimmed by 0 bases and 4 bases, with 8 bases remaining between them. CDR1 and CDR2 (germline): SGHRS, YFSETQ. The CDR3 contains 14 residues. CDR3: CASSLASQGNTIYF. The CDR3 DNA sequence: TGCGCCAGCAGCTTGGCGTCACAGGGAAACACCATATATTTT.

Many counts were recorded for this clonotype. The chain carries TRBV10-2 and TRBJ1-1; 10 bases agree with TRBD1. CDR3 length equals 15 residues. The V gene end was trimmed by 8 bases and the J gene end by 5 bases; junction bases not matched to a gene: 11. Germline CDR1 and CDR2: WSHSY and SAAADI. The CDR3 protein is CASGRQGASGTEAFF. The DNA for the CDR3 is TGCGCCAGCGGCAGACAGGGGGCGAGTGGTACTGAAGCTTTCTTT.

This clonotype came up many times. CDR3 loop: CASFGQPNTEAFF. Written as DNA, the CDR3 is TGTGCCAGTTTCGGACAGCCGAACACTGAAGCTTTCTTT. The chain joins TRBV7-2 to TRBJ1-1, with TRBD1 as a possible D gene (6 bases). The CDR3 runs to 13 residues. V lost 9 bases and J lost 1, with 12 bases in between. Germline V gene sequence: CDR1 SGHTA, CDR2 FQGNSA.

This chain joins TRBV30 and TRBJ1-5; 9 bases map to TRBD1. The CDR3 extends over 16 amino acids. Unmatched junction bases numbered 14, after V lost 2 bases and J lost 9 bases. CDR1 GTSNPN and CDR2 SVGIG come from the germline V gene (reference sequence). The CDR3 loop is CAWSFAGTGHAGPQHF. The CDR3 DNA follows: TGTGCCTGGAGTTTTGCCGGGACAGGGCACGCGGGGCCCCAGCATTTT.

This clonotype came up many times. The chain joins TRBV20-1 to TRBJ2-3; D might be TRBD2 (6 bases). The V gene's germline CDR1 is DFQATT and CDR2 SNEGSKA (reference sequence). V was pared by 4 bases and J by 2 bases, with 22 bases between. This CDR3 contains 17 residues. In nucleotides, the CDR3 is TGCAGTGCTACTAGGCCCCGGGACTTCTACTCCACAGATACGCAGTATTTT. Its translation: CSATRPRDFYSTDTQYF.

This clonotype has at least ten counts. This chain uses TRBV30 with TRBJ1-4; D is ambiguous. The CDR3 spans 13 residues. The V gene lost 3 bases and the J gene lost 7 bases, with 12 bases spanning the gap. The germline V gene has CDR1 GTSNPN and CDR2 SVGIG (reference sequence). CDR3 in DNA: TGTGCCTGGAGACGGGCCAAAGGTGAAAAACTGTTTTTT. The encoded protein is CAWRRAKGEKLFF.

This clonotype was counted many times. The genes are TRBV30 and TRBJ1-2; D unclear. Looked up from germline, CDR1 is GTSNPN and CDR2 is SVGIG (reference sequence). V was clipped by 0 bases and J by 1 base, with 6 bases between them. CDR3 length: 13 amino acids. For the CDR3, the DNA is TGTGCCTGGAGTGTGGACGGTAACTATGGCTACACCTTC. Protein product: CAWSVDGNYGYTF.

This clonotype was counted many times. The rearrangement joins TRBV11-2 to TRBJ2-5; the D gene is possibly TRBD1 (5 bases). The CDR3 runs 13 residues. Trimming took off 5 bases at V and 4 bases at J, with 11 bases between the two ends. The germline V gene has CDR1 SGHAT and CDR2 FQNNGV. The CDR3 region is CASSPIQGETQYF. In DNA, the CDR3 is TGTGCCAGCAGCCCCATCCAGGGAGAGACCCAGTACTTC.

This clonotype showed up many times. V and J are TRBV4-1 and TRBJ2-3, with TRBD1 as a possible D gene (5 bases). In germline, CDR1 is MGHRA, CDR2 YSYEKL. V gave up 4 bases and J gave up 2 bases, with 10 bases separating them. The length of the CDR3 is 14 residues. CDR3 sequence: CASSLDILTDTQYF. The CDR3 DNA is TGCGCCAGCAGCCTGGACATCCTCACAGATACGCAGTATTTT.

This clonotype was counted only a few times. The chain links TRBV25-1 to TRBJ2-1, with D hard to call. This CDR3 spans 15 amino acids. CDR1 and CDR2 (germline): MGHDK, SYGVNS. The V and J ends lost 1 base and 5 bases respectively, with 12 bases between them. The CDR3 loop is CASSELLRGNNEQFF. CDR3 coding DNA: TGTGCCAGCAGTGAATTGTTGCGAGGTAACAATGAGCAGTTCTTC.

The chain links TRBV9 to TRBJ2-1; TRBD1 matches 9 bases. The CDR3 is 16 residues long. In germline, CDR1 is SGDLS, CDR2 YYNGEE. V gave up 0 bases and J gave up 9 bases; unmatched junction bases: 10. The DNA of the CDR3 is TGTGCCAGCAGCGTAGTGGACAGGGGCAGTATGACTGAGCAGTTCTTC. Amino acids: CASSVVDRGSMTEQFF.

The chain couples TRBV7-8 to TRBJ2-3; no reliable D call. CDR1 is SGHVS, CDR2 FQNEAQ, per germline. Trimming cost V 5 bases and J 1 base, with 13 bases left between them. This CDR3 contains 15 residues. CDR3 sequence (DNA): TGTGCCAGCAGCGGCCTTTTACCAGGCACAGATACGCAGTATTTT. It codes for CASSGLLPGTDTQYF.

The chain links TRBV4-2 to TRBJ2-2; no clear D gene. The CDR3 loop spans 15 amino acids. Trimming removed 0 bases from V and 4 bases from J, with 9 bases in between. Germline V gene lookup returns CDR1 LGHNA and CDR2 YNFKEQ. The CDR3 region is CASSQEGPGTGELFF. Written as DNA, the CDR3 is TGTGCCAGCAGCCAAGAGGGCCCCGGCACCGGGGAGCTGTTTTTT.

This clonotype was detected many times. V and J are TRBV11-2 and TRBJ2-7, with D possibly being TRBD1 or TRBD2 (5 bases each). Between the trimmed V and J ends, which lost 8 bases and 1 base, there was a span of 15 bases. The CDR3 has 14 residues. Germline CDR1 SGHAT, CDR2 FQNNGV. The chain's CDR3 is CASRSEGRSYEQYF. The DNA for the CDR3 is TGTGCCAGCCGAAGTGAGGGACGGTCCTACGAGCAGTACTTC. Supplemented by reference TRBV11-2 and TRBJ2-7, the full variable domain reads EAGVAQSPRYKIIEKRQSVAFWCNPISGHATLYWYQQILGQGPKLLIQFQNNGVVDDSQLPKDRFSAERLKGVDSTLKIQPAKLEDSAVYLCASRSEGRSYEQYFGPGTRLTVT.

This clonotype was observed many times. The CDR3 nucleotides are TGCAGTCACCAACAGGGGGGCTATGGCTACACCTTC. Its protein product is CSHQQGGYGYTF. V is TRBV20-1 and J is TRBJ1-2; 8 nucleotides match TRBD1. Germline-derived CDR1 and CDR2 are DFQATT and SNEGSKA (reference sequence). The V segment lost 8 bases and the J segment 4 bases; nucleotides outside the gene matches: 6. This CDR3 has 12 residues.

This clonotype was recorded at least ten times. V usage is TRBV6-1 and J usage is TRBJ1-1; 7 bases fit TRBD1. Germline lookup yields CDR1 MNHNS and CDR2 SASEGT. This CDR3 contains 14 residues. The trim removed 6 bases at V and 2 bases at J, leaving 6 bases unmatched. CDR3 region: CASRRQGTNTEAFF. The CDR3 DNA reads TGTGCCAGCAGACGACAGGGAACTAACACTGAAGCTTTCTTT.